A single sample is the source of the 31 T cell receptor beta chains below, sequenced in a study of blood T cell repertoires in COVID-19. Using immunoSEQ multiplex PCR, the repertoire was profiled, and TCRdb retains in-frame clones only, with some absent. This table has about 260,000 clones, about 87% appearing once. The sequenced sample was peripheral blood. The receptors here all came from a man in his 60s who had recovered from COVID-19.

This chain joins TRBV7-2 and TRBJ1-5; D unclear. The CDR3 length is 15 residues. Germline CDR1 SGHTA, CDR2 FQGNSA. V shed 1 base and J shed 2 bases, with 9 bases lying between them. CDR3 nucleotides: TGTGCCAGCAGCTTAGACGGGTCAGGCAATCAGCCCCAGCATTTT. This encodes CASSLDGSGNQPQHF.

This chain joins TRBV18 and TRBJ1-2; no definite D call. The V end lost 3 bases, the J end lost 7 bases, and 15 bases lay between the germline ends. This CDR3 contains 14 residues. Germline assignment: CDR1 KGHSH and CDR2 LQKENI. The CDR3 here is CASSPLGGNSGYTF. For the CDR3, the DNA is TGTGCCAGCTCACCTCTTGGAGGGAATTCTGGCTACACCTTC.

The rearrangement links TRBV7-9 to TRBJ2-2, with D perhaps TRBD1 (6 bases). CDR1 and CDR2 (germline): SEHNR, FQNEAQ (reference sequence). The V gene lost 6 bases and the J gene lost 1 base, with 9 bases spanning the gap. This CDR3 spans 14 amino acids. The CDR3 nucleotides are TGTGCCAGCAGATCGGACAGGAACACCGGGGAGCTGTTTTTT. It encodes CASRSDRNTGELFF.

The V call is TRBV27, the J call TRBJ2-7; 8 nucleotides match TRBD1. CDR1 and CDR2 from the germline V gene are MNHEY and SMNVEV (reference sequence). The V segment lost 2 bases and the J segment 5 bases; nucleotides outside the gene matches: 8. The CDR3 length is 15 residues. The CDR3 sequence is CASSLRGTGENEQYF. CDR3 nucleotides: TGTGCCAGCAGTTTACGCGGGACAGGAGAAAACGAGCAGTACTTC.

The rearrangement links TRBV7-9 to TRBJ2-6; D ambiguous. CDR1 is SEHNR and CDR2 is FQNEAQ in the germline V gene (reference sequence). CDR3 size: 16 residues. Trimming pared 2 bases from V and 0 bases from J, leaving 8 bases between. The CDR3 loop reads CASSLLMSSGANVLTF. DNA of the CDR3: TGTGCCAGCAGCTTATTAATGTCCTCTGGGGCCAACGTCCTGACTTTC.

This clone appeared a few times. The CDR3 here is CASSLSRGLSGNTIYF. The DNA for the CDR3 is TGTGCCAGCAGCTTATCACGGGGACTCTCTGGAAACACCATATATTTT. The rearrangement uses TRBV7-9 and TRBJ1-3; D perhaps matches TRBD1 (5 bases). Germline CDR1 SEHNR, CDR2 FQNEAQ (reference sequence). Deletions cut 2 bases from V and 0 bases from J, with 11 bases between. The CDR3 contains 16 residues.

This clone was counted between two and nine times. This chain connects TRBV4-2 to TRBJ2-7, with 10 bases identical to TRBD1. After removal of 4 bases from V and 2 bases from J, the junction contained 5 bases not matched to a gene. CDR1 LGHNA and CDR2 YNFKEQ come from the germline V gene. CDR3 length equals 15 residues. This CDR3 reads CASSRAGTGAYEQYF. The CDR3 region has the DNA TGTGCCAGCAGCCGAGCCGGGACAGGGGCCTACGAGCAGTACTTC.

This clone was found once. The V and J genes are TRBV20-1 and TRBJ1-2; the D is unclear. From germline, CDR1 is DFQATT and CDR2 SNEGSKA (reference sequence). The CDR3 runs 10 residues. V lost 6 bases and J 7 bases, leaving 9 bases between the germline ends. CDR3 in amino acids: CSASTSGYTF. The CDR3 nucleotides read TGCAGTGCATCGACAAGTGGCTACACCTTC.

The rearrangement uses TRBV6-5 and TRBJ1-1; 9 positions match TRBD1. Germline values: CDR1 MNHEY, CDR2 SVGAGI. CDR3 size: 13 residues. The ends lost 5 bases at V and 13 bases at J; junction bases unmatched: 11. This CDR3 reads CASSPGTGRKGFF. The CDR3 DNA is TGTGCCAGCAGTCCCGGGACAGGGAGGAAAGGTTTCTTT.

The genes are TRBV19 and TRBJ1-1; weak D call: TRBD1 (6 bases). The CDR3 is 13 amino acids. The V gene's germline CDR1 is LNHDA and CDR2 SQIVND (reference sequence). V was cut by 9 bases and J by 1 base, with 12 bases left in between. In DNA, the CDR3 is TGTGCCAGCGAAAACAGGGAGAACACTGAAGCTTTCTTT. Translation gives CASENRENTEAFF. Supplemented by reference TRBV19 and TRBJ1-1, the full variable domain reads DGGITQSPKYLFRKEGQNVTLSCEQNLNHDAMYWYRQDPGQGLRLIYYSQIVNDFQKGDIAEGYSVSREKKESFPLTVTSAQKNPTAFYLCASENRENTEAFFGQGTRLTVV.

This clone has more than one count but fewer than ten. The V and J genes are TRBV19 and TRBJ1-4, with 7 bases that match TRBD1. Germline V gene data show CDR1 as LNHDA and CDR2 as SQIVND (reference sequence). V lost 6 bases, J lost 8 bases, and 9 bases stayed unmatched. The CDR3 runs 14 residues. CDR3 protein: CASSGTAFWEKLFF. DNA of the CDR3: TGTGCCAGTAGCGGGACAGCCTTTTGGGAAAAACTGTTTTTT.

V usage is TRBV25-1 and J usage is TRBJ1-1; D ambiguous. V dropped 7 bases and J dropped 3 bases, with 18 bases sitting between them. The CDR3 is 15 amino acids. Per germline, CDR1 MGHDK and CDR2 SYGVNS. The CDR3 loop is CASIRDLRAHTEAFF. The CDR3 bases are TGTGCCAGCATTAGAGACCTTCGAGCGCACACTGAAGCTTTCTTT.

V usage is TRBV7-3 and J usage is TRBJ2-5; the match to TRBD1 covers 8 bases. V lost 5 bases, J lost 5 bases, and 13 bases stayed unmatched. The CDR3 sequence is 16 residues long. Per the germline V gene, CDR1 is SGHTA and CDR2 is FQGTGA. The CDR3 region has the DNA TGTGCCAGCAGCCCGGGGGACAGGCCTAAGGGGGAGACCCAGTACTTC. Translation: CASSPGDRPKGETQYF.

The CDR3: CASSLPQSTDTQYF. Here the CDR3 DNA reads TGTGCCAGCAGTCTGCCCCAGTCCACAGATACGCAGTATTTT. The V gene is TRBV25-1, the J gene TRBJ2-3, with no clear D. Germline V CDR1 and CDR2: MGHDK, SYGVNS. The CDR3 extends over 14 amino acids. Trimming took off 5 bases at V and 2 bases at J, with 11 bases between the two ends. The variable domain in full, completed from reference TRBV25-1 and TRBJ2-3, reads EADIYQTPRYLVIGTGKKITLECSQTMGHDKMYWYQQDPGMELHLIHYSYGVNSTEKGDLSSESTVSRIRTEHFPLTLESARPSHTSQYLCASSLPQSTDTQYFGPGTRLTVL.

The CDR3 nucleotides are TGCGCCAGCAGTCCCGGACTCGCCGGGGAGACCCAGTACTTC. It yields the protein CASSPGLAGETQYF. The V call is TRBV5-1, the J call TRBJ2-5, with a weak D call TRBD2 (5 bases). The V gene lost 5 bases and the J gene lost 5 bases, with 16 bases spanning the gap. The CDR3 has 14 residues. Per the germline V gene, CDR1 is SGHRS and CDR2 is YFSETQ.

V and J are TRBV5-1 and TRBJ2-2; TRBD2 matches at 10 bases. There are 16 residues in the CDR3. The junction had 4 bases not matched to a gene; V was cut back by 3 bases and J by 2 bases. The germline V gene encodes CDR1 SGHRS and CDR2 YFSETQ. In DNA, the CDR3 is TGCGCCAGCAGCTACTCTAGCGGGGGAAACACCGGGGAGCTGTTTTTT. Translating it yields CASSYSSGGNTGELFF.

The table lists this clone with a count of one. V is TRBV5-1 and J is TRBJ1-3, with D perhaps matching TRBD1 (6 bases). V lost 4 bases and J lost 0, with 23 bases in between. The CDR3 covers 19 residues. The germline V gene encodes CDR1 SGHRS and CDR2 YFSETQ. The CDR3 DNA is TGCGCCAGCAGCCCGACGACAGGCTTGGGAACTACCTCTGGAAACACCATATATTTT. Translated, it gives CASSPTTGLGTTSGNTIYF.

The V call is TRBV6-5, the J call TRBJ1-1, with no clear D. Trimming shortened V by 0 bases and J by 0 bases, and 5 bases separated the two germline ends. Germline V gene data show CDR1 as MNHEY and CDR2 as SVGAGI. There are 14 residues in the CDR3. The CDR3 sequence is CASSYSSVNTEAFF. CDR3 DNA: TGTGCCAGCAGTTACTCATCGGTGAACACTGAAGCTTTCTTT.

V gene TRBV5-6 combines with J gene TRBJ2-7, with a weak D call TRBD2 (5 bases). V was cut by 7 bases and J by 4 bases, with 15 bases left in between. CDR3 size: 13 residues. The V gene's germline CDR1 is SGHDT and CDR2 YYEEEE. The CDR3 spells CASVSAARYEQYF. The CDR3 DNA is TGTGCCAGCGTTAGCGCTGCTCGGTACGAGCAGTACTTC. Full variable domain (rest looked up from reference TRBV5-6 and TRBJ2-7): DAGVTQSPTHLIKTRGQQVTLRCSPKSGHDTVSWYQQALGQGPQFIFQYYEEEERQRGNFPDRFSGHQFPNYSSELNVNALLLGDSALYLCASVSAARYEQYFGPGTRLTVT.

The gene calls are TRBV4-2 and TRBJ2-5; 12 nucleotides match TRBD2. V was pared by 4 bases and J by 0 bases, with 12 bases of the junction left unmatched. The CDR3 is made up of 19 amino acids. CDR1 is LGHNA, CDR2 YNFKEQ, per germline. The CDR3 DNA reads as TGTGCCAGCAGCCCCTACCTGTCACTAGCGGGGGGTTACCAAGAGACCCAGTACTTC. Its translation: CASSPYLSLAGGYQETQYF.

The chain is built from TRBV5-1 and TRBJ2-3, with 9 positions matching TRBD2. The CDR3 contains 14 residues. CDR1 and CDR2 from the germline V gene are SGHRS and YFSETQ. The V gene end was trimmed by 7 bases and the J gene end by 4 bases; junction bases not matched to a gene: 7. CDR3 in DNA: TGCGCCAGCGCTCCGGGACTAGCCCCAGATACGCAGTATTTT. Encoded protein: CASAPGLAPDTQYF. Full variable domain (remainder filled in from reference TRBV5-1 and TRBJ2-3): KAGVTQTPRYLIKTRGQQVTLSCSPISGHRSVSWYQQTPGQGLQFLFEYFSETQRNKGNFPGRFSGRQFSNSRSEMNVSTLELGDSALYLCASAPGLAPDTQYFGPGTRLTVL.

The gene calls are TRBV6-5 and TRBJ1-5; no clear D gene. The CDR3 is 15 amino acids. Germline CDR1 is MNHEY and CDR2 is SVGAGI. The germline V and J ends were trimmed by 4 bases and 2 bases, with 12 bases remaining between them. The DNA of the CDR3 is TGTGCCAGCAGTTTGGGCGAATTTGGCAATCAGCCCCAGCATTTT. Translating it yields CASSLGEFGNQPQHF.

The chain recombines TRBV18 with TRBJ2-5; tentative D call: TRBD1 (6 bases). The CDR3 extends over 14 amino acids. The V and J ends lost 5 bases and 1 base respectively, with 11 bases between them. From germline, CDR1 is KGHSH and CDR2 LQKENI. In DNA form, the CDR3 reads TGTGCCAGCTCAGCAACAGGGCCCCAAGAGACCCAGTACTTC. Translating gives CASSATGPQETQYF.

The V gene is TRBV19, the J gene TRBJ2-4; 11 bases are shared with TRBD2. The CDR3 has 18 residues. V shed 2 bases, J shed 0 bases, and the junction held 6 bases outside the gene matches. Germline lookup yields CDR1 LNHDA and CDR2 SQIVND (reference sequence). The CDR3 reads CASSILLAGAVAKNIQYF. CDR3 nucleotides: TGTGCCAGTAGTATATTACTAGCGGGGGCGGTAGCCAAAAACATTCAGTACTTC.

This chain joins TRBV11-3 and TRBJ2-5, with 8 bases aligning to TRBD2. Trimming removed 5 bases from V and 2 bases from J; junction bases left unmatched: 7. CDR1 is SGHNT and CDR2 is YENEEA in the germline V gene. This CDR3 region has 15 residues. As DNA, the CDR3 is TGTGCCAGCAGCCAGGGGACTAGAGAACAAGAGACCCAGTACTTC. It yields the protein CASSQGTREQETQYF.

This chain uses TRBV29-1 with TRBJ1-1, with D hard to call. V was pared by 0 bases and J by 7 bases, with 3 bases between. The length of the CDR3 is 10 residues. In germline, CDR1 is SQVTM, CDR2 ANQGSEA. This CDR3 reads CSVEEHEAFF. DNA of the CDR3: TGCAGCGTTGAAGAACATGAAGCTTTCTTT.

The CDR3 DNA is TGTGCCAGCAGCTCGGAGGACAGGGGGCGTTTCACCGGGGAGCTGTTTTTT. It specifies CASSSEDRGRFTGELFF. The chain recombines TRBV5-6 with TRBJ2-2; 11 nucleotides line up with TRBD1. Germline trimming cut 3 bases from V and 4 bases from J; bases unmatched to any gene: 8. The CDR3 is 17 amino acids. CDR1 is SGHDT, CDR2 YYEEEE, per germline.

The V gene is TRBV11-2, the J gene TRBJ1-6, with 8 bases aligning to TRBD1. V was pared by 5 bases and J by 1 base, with 13 bases of the junction left unmatched. Germline CDR1 SGHAT, CDR2 FQNNGV. The CDR3 totals 19 residues. CDR3 bases: TGTGCCAGCAGCCCTTCCAGGCAGGGGGCATATTCCTATAATTCACCCCTCCACTTT. Amino acids: CASSPSRQGAYSYNSPLHF. Drawing the rest from reference TRBV11-2 and TRBJ1-6, the complete variable domain is EAGVAQSPRYKIIEKRQSVAFWCNPISGHATLYWYQQILGQGPKLLIQFQNNGVVDDSQLPKDRFSAERLKGVDSTLKIQPAKLEDSAVYLCASSPSRQGAYSYNSPLHFGNGTRLTVT.

The CDR3 protein is CASSGSPTSGGYNEQFF. The CDR3 nucleotides read TGTGCCAGCAGTGGAAGCCCCACTAGCGGGGGTTACAATGAGCAGTTCTTC. The genes are TRBV2 and TRBJ2-1, with 11 bases matching TRBD2. The junction had 9 bases not matched to a gene; V was cut back by 4 bases and J by 4 bases. The germline V gene encodes CDR1 SNHLY and CDR2 FYNNEI. The CDR3 totals 17 residues. The entire variable domain, with the rest obtained from reference TRBV2 and TRBJ2-1, is as follows: EPEVTQTPSHQVTQMGQEVILRCVPISNHLYFYWYRQILGQKVEFLVSFYNNEISEKSEIFDDQFSVERPDGSNFTLKIRSTKLEDSAMYFCASSGSPTSGGYNEQFFGPGTRLTVL.

This chain connects TRBV7-6 to TRBJ2-1, with 7 positions matching TRBD2. This CDR3 is 16 amino acids long. The junction had 11 bases not matched to a gene; V was cut back by 1 base and J by 8 bases. The germline V gene encodes CDR1 SGHVS and CDR2 FNYEAQ. CDR3 in amino acids: CASSLGALASKDEQFF. The CDR3 nucleotides are TGTGCCAGCAGCTTAGGTGCACTAGCGTCCAAGGATGAGCAGTTCTTC.

The gene calls are TRBV9 and TRBJ1-1, with 9 bases that match TRBD1. The V and J ends lost 3 bases and 4 bases, in that order; junction bases with no gene match: 16. The CDR3 length is 18 residues. Germline CDR1 is SGDLS and CDR2 is YYNGEE. CDR3 region: CASSAVPIPGTGFTEAFF. The CDR3, as DNA: TGTGCCAGCAGCGCAGTACCGATACCCGGGACAGGGTTCACTGAAGCTTTCTTT.